This T cell receptor (beta chain) originates from a study of cytomegalovirus exposure and HLA in healthy donors. This clone was recorded only once. The antigen remains undetermined. Use of 60 Vbeta and 13 Jbeta primers characterized the PCR. The assay was immunoSEQ multiplex PCR, and TCRdb's table has in-frame clones only and misses some. The sample includes around 190,000 clones, roughly 9.5% of them seen just once. Regarding the study as a whole: Further analysis was carried out later, and it showed several of the most significant clusters appearing linked to common viral pathogens.

The germline CDR1 and CDR2 sequences are SGHRS and YFSETQ. Trimming took 2 bases from V and 2 from J, leaving 14 bases between them. This CDR3 is 16 amino acids long. The V gene is TRBV5-1, the J gene TRBJ1-5, with D perhaps TRBD1 (6 bases). The sequence was collected from a woman aged 25-40 years in good health and CMV-seropositive. Sequenced material: PBMCs. The CDR3, as DNA: TGCGCCAGCAGCTTCCGCAGGGGCTCGGGCAATCAGCCCCAGCATTTT. It codes for CASSFRRGSGNQPQHF.